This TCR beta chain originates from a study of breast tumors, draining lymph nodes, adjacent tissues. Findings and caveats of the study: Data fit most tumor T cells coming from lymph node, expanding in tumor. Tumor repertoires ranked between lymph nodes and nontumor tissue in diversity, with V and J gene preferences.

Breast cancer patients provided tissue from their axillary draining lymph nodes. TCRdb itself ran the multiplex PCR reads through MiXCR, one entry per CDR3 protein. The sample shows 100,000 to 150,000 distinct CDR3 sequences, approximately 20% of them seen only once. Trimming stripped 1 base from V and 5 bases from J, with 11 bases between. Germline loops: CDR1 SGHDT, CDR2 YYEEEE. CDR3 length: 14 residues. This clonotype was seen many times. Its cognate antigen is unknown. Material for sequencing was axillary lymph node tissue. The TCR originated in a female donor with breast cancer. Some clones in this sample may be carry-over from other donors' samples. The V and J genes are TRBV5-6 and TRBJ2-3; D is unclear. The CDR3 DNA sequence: TGTGCCAGCAGCTTGTACCAGGCGGTAGATACGCAGTATTTT. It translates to CASSLYQAVDTQYF.